These 13 T cell receptor beta chains originate from one sample sequenced in a study of cytomegalovirus exposure and HLA in healthy donors. Use of 60 Vbeta and 13 Jbeta primers characterized the PCR. TCRdb's table, derived via immunoSEQ multiplex PCR, lists solely in-frame clones and lacks some. The sample shows over 100,000 clones, 55% to 75% of them seen only once. The specimen was PBMCs. The receptors derive from a woman aged 70-85 years in good health and CMV-seropositive.

This clone was observed a handful of times. The rearrangement uses TRBV7-9 and TRBJ1-2, with D unresolved. This CDR3 comprises 17 residues. The V gene lost 2 bases and the J gene lost 1 base, with 17 bases spanning the gap. Germline-derived CDR1 and CDR2 are SEHNR and FQNEAQ (reference sequence). The CDR3, as DNA: TGTGCCAGCAGCTTACCGCGGGTCTCGGTGAATAACTATGGCTACACCTTC. It encodes CASSLPRVSVNNYGYTF.

The CDR3 DNA reads TGTGCCTGGGGGACAGGGAAAGTCGGGGAGCTGTTTTTT. Translated: CAWGTGKVGELFF. V gene TRBV30 combines with J gene TRBJ2-2; 9 bases align to TRBD1. The CDR3 contains 13 residues. Losses at the gene ends were 5 bases for V and 7 bases for J; bases not matched to a gene: 5. Germline V gives CDR1 GTSNPN, CDR2 SVGIG (reference sequence). The variable domain in full, completed from reference TRBV30 and TRBJ2-2, reads SQTIHQWPATLVQPVGSPLSLECTVEGTSNPNLYWYRQAAGRGLQLLFYSVGIGQISSEVPQNLSASRPQDRQFILSSKKLLLSDSGFYLCAWGTGKVGELFFGEGSRLTVL.

This CDR3 reads CSASPGTGGYGYTF. Written as DNA, the CDR3 is TGCAGCGCCTCCCCCGGGACAGGGGGCTATGGCTACACCTTC. The chain combines TRBV29-1 with TRBJ1-2; 11 bases agree with TRBD1. There are 14 residues in the CDR3. Germline CDR1 and CDR2: SQVTM and ANQGSEA. V shed 7 bases, J shed 4 bases, and the junction held 8 bases outside the gene matches. The complete variable domain, with remaining parts taken from reference TRBV29-1 and TRBJ1-2, reads SAVISQKPSRDICQRGTSLTIQCQVDSQVTMMFWYRQQPGQSLTLIATANQGSEATYESGFVIDKFPISRPNLTFSTLTVSNMSPEDSSIYLCSASPGTGGYGYTFGSGTRLTVV.

This clone was detected once. CDR3 in DNA: TGTGCCAGCAGTCCCGGCAGGCTCACAGATACGCAGTATTTT. Translation gives CASSPGRLTDTQYF. V and J are TRBV25-1 and TRBJ2-3, with D unresolved. V was clipped by 5 bases and J by 2 bases, with 11 bases between them. The CDR3 has 14 amino acids. In germline, CDR1 is MGHDK, CDR2 SYGVNS.

This sequence joins TRBV4-2 and TRBJ2-1; 11 positions match TRBD2. Germline lookup yields CDR1 LGHNA and CDR2 YNFKEQ. This CDR3 is 16 amino acids long. Trimming took 1 base from V and 9 from J; bases not matched to a gene: 8. The CDR3 bases are TGTGCCAGCAGCCAAGGTTTAGCGGGGGGGCAAGCTGAGCAGTTCTTC. It is translated as CASSQGLAGGQAEQFF.

V usage is TRBV6-5 and J usage is TRBJ1-2; D unclear. Looked up from germline, CDR1 is MNHEY and CDR2 is SVGAGI. The CDR3 sequence is 14 residues long. Trimming stripped 4 bases from V and 5 bases from J, with 14 bases between. CDR3 sequence reads: CASSSLAGRYGYTF. CDR3 DNA sequence: TGTGCCAGCAGTTCTCTAGCCGGGAGATATGGCTACACCTTC.

The V gene is TRBV4-2, the J gene TRBJ2-7; 9 bases align to TRBD1. The V gene end was trimmed by 0 bases and the J gene end by 3 bases; junction bases not matched to a gene: 6. This CDR3 contains 16 residues. Per germline, CDR1 LGHNA and CDR2 YNFKEQ. The CDR3 loop reads CASSQDGGTGFYEQYF. The CDR3 region has the DNA TGTGCCAGCAGCCAAGATGGGGGGACAGGGTTCTACGAGCAGTACTTC.

The chain carries TRBV18 and TRBJ2-1; TRBD2 matches at 14 bases. Germline CDR1 is KGHSH and CDR2 is LQKENI. Germline trimming cut 3 bases from V and 7 bases from J; bases unmatched to any gene: 5. The CDR3 contains 16 residues. The CDR3 reads CASSPPGTSGRNEQFF. CDR3 DNA sequence: TGTGCCAGCTCACCGCCCGGGACTAGCGGGAGAAATGAGCAGTTCTTC. The variable domain in full, completed from reference TRBV18 and TRBJ2-1, reads NAGVMQNPRHLVRRRGQEARLRCSPMKGHSHVYWYRQLPEEGLKFMVYLQKENIIDESGMPKERFSAEFPKEGPSILRIQQVVRGDSAAYFCASSPPGTSGRNEQFFGPGTRLTVL.

The chain carries TRBV7-2 and TRBJ2-1; TRBD2 matches 11 bases. Germline V gene data show CDR1 as SGHTA and CDR2 as FQGNSA. V was clipped by 5 bases and J by 7 bases; unmatched bases: 7. The CDR3 length is 15 residues. CDR3 sequence (DNA): TGTGCCAGCAGCACCACTAGCGGGGGAGGGAATGAGCAGTTCTTC. This gives the protein CASSTTSGGGNEQFF.

This rearrangement joins TRBV9 to TRBJ2-1, with TRBD2 as a possible D gene (6 bases). CDR1 is SGDLS and CDR2 is YYNGEE in the germline V gene. This CDR3 is built from 14 residues. V lost 2 bases and J lost 5, with 11 bases in between. The DNA for the CDR3 is TGTGCCAGCAGCGTCGGGGGAGGAAACAATGAGCAGTTCTTC. Protein product: CASSVGGGNNEQFF.

V gene TRBV12-1 combines with J gene TRBJ2-5; TRBD2 reflects the table's D call only, with no check against the DNA. TRBV12-1 is classified as a pseudogene. The CDR3 extends over 17 amino acids. The CDR3, as DNA: TGTGCCAGCAGCTTTGCGGTTCAACGGGGGCGGGGGGAGACCCAGTACTTC. It codes for CASSFAVQRGRGETQYF.

The rearrangement joins TRBV7-3 to TRBJ2-3; D is unclear. Germline assignment: CDR1 SGHTA and CDR2 FQGTGA. This CDR3 has 14 residues. The V end lost 5 bases, the J end lost 3 bases, and 12 bases lay between the germline ends. The CDR3 is CASSPTGLTDTQYF. The CDR3, as DNA: TGTGCCAGCAGCCCCACCGGTTTGACAGATACGCAGTATTTT.

The rearrangement links TRBV30 to TRBJ1-5; D remains unclear. Germline CDR1 reads GTSNPN; CDR2 reads SVGIG (reference sequence). V was pared by 2 bases and J by 3 bases, with 5 bases between. The CDR3 covers 12 residues. The CDR3 DNA sequence: TGTGCCTGGAGTCGGGACAATCAGCCCCAGCATTTT. This gives the protein CAWSRDNQPQHF.